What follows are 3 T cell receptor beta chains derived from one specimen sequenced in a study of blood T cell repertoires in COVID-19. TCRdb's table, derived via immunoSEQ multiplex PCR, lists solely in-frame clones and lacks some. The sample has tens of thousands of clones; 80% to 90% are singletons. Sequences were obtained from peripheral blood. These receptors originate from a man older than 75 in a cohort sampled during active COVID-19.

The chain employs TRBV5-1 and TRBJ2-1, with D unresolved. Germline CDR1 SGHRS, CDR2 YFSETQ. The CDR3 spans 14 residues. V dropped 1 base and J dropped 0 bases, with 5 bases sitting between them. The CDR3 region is CASSLTFSYNEQFF. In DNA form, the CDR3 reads TGCGCCAGCAGCTTGACTTTCTCCTACAATGAGCAGTTCTTC. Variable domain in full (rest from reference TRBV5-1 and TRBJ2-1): KAGVTQTPRYLIKTRGQQVTLSCSPISGHRSVSWYQQTPGQGLQFLFEYFSETQRNKGNFPGRFSGRQFSNSRSEMNVSTLELGDSALYLCASSLTFSYNEQFFGPGTRLTVL.

The CDR3 DNA follows: TGTGCCAGCAGCCCGTCAGGGTTACTCACCGGGGAGCTGTTTTTT. Protein product: CASSPSGLLTGELFF. V gene TRBV11-3 combines with J gene TRBJ2-2; D may be TRBD1 (5 bases). This CDR3 comprises 15 residues. Germline assignment: CDR1 SGHNT and CDR2 YENEEA. Deletions cut 5 bases from V and 4 bases from J, with 14 bases between.

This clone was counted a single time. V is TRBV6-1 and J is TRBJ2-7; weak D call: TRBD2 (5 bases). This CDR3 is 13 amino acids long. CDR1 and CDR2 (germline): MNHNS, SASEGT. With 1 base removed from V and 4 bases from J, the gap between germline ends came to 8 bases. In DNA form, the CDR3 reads TGTGCCAGCAGTGAAGTCACTAGTTACGAGCAGTACGTC. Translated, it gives CASSEVTSYEQYV.